The 14 T cell receptor beta chains below all came from one sample that was sequenced in a study of T cells in localized non-small cell lung cancer. Sequenced by immunoSEQ multiplex PCR; TCRdb stores in-frame clones only, minus some. This table holds tens of thousands of clones, 70% to 90% found once. Specimen: peripheral blood, collected before any cancer treatment. These receptors originate from a man aged 35-69 years with stage I lung adenocarcinoma.

This chain connects TRBV4-3 to TRBJ2-3; D gene unclear. Per the germline V gene, CDR1 is LGHNA and CDR2 is YSLEER. The V end lost 1 base, the J end lost 4 bases, and 6 bases lay between the germline ends. The CDR3 has 13 amino acids. CDR3 region: CASSQGGSDTQYF. The CDR3 DNA sequence: TGCGCCAGCAGCCAAGGTGGGTCAGATACGCAGTATTTT.

The genes are TRBV11-2 and TRBJ2-1; 8 bases agree with TRBD2. The CDR3 consists of 15 residues. The ends lost 7 bases at V and 0 bases at J; junction bases unmatched: 5. Germline loops: CDR1 SGHAT, CDR2 FQNNGV. The CDR3 region has the DNA TGTGCCAGCATCCACAGCGGGAGCTCCTACAATGAGCAGTTCTTC. Its translation: CASIHSGSSYNEQFF.

This clone was observed once. The chain recombines TRBV14 with TRBJ2-7, with D possibly matching TRBD2 (5 bases). Germline V gives CDR1 SGHDN, CDR2 FVKESK. Trimming left V 1 base short and J 3 bases short, with 13 bases between. CDR3 size: 15 residues. The DNA for the CDR3 is TGTGCCAGCAGCCAAGGAGACGGACTTCTCTACGAGCAGTACTTC. Amino acid sequence: CASSQGDGLLYEQYF.

The chain employs TRBV5-3 and TRBJ2-7, with D uncertain. TRBV5-3 is designated an ORF whose function remains uncertain. CDR3 length: 13 amino acids. Trimming took 0 bases from V and 9 from J, leaving 13 bases between them. In nucleotides, the CDR3 is TGTGCCAGAAGCTTGGCTGGAGTACCCTGGCAGTACTTC. Translation: CARSLAGVPWQYF.

The chain recombines TRBV7-9 with TRBJ2-7, with TRBD1 as a possible D gene (6 bases). CDR1 is SEHNR, CDR2 FQNEAQ, per germline (reference sequence). The CDR3 loop spans 16 amino acids. V lost 3 bases, J lost 2 bases, and 17 bases lay in between. The CDR3 spells CASSFIGTTTAYEQYF. The CDR3 nucleotides are TGTGCCAGCAGCTTCATCGGGACAACTACCGCCTACGAGCAGTACTTC.

This clone appeared a few times. The DNA for the CDR3 is TGTGCTAGTGGCTCGGGACAGGGGGAGGAAAAACTGTTTTTT. It encodes CASGSGQGEEKLFF. This sequence joins TRBV12-5 and TRBJ1-4, with 11 bases lining up with TRBD1. The J segment lost 8 bases and the V segment lost 6 bases, leaving 5 bases of the junction unmatched. Germline V gene data show CDR1 as LGHNT and CDR2 as FRNRAP. The CDR3 spans 14 residues. Full variable domain (rest looked up from reference TRBV12-5 and TRBJ1-4): DARVTQTPRHKVTEMGQEVTMRCQPILGHNTVFWYRQTMMQGLELLAYFRNRAPLDDSGMPKDRFSAEMPDATLATLKIQPSEPRDSAVYFCASGSGQGEEKLFFGSGTQLSVL.

The chain links TRBV21-1 to TRBJ2-5; TRBD1, the table's D call, was not compared with the DNA. TRBV21-1 is tagged as a pseudogene. The CDR3 has 16 residues. This CDR3 is CASKPHSGTGEETQYF. For the CDR3, the DNA is TGTGCCAGCAAACCGCATTCTGGGACAGGGGAAGAGACCCAGTACTTC.

The V gene is TRBV30, the J gene TRBJ1-2; no firm D call. The V gene's germline CDR1 is GTSNPN and CDR2 SVGIG (reference sequence). V was cut by 3 bases and J by 2 bases, with 1 base left in between. This CDR3 is 10 amino acids long. The CDR3 coding sequence is TGTGCCTGGAGGAACTATGGCTACACCTTC. Protein: CAWRNYGYTF.

The chain uses TRBV12-5 and TRBJ2-7; TRBD1 aligns across 7 bases. V shed 6 bases, J shed 6 bases, and the junction held 5 bases outside the gene matches. The CDR3 sequence is 12 residues long. Germline V gene lookup returns CDR1 LGHNT and CDR2 FRNRAP. The CDR3 coding sequence is TGTGCTAGTGGCCGAACAGGGGCCGAGCAGTACTTC. Its translation is CASGRTGAEQYF.

In its sample, this clone was seen a few times. The rearrangement joins TRBV7-9 to TRBJ2-7; D is unclear. The CDR3 has 12 amino acids. CDR1 SEHNR and CDR2 FQNEAQ come from the germline V gene (reference sequence). The V end lost 4 bases, the J end lost 1 base, and 5 bases lay between the germline ends. The CDR3 protein is CASSSISYEQYF. The CDR3 DNA reads TGTGCCAGCAGCTCCATTTCCTACGAGCAGTACTTC.

The V and J genes are TRBV6-1 and TRBJ2-7, with D unclear. Germline CDR1 and CDR2: MNHNS and SASEGT. Between the trimmed V and J ends, which lost 7 bases and 2 bases, there was a span of 12 bases. The CDR3 covers 13 residues. In DNA, the CDR3 is TGTGCCAGCACTGATTACACAACCTACGAGCAGTACTTC. It specifies CASTDYTTYEQYF.

The chain joins TRBV11-3 to TRBJ2-3; D assignment may be TRBD1 or TRBD2 (5 bases each). Per germline, CDR1 SGHNT and CDR2 YENEEA. V lost 7 bases and J 4 bases, leaving 12 bases between the germline ends. The CDR3 spans 13 residues. The CDR3 DNA sequence: TGTGCCAGCAACAACGGGGCTTCAGATACGCAGTATTTT. Translation: CASNNGASDTQYF.

The J gene is TRBJ2-1, the V gene TRBV9, with D uncertain. V was pared by 4 bases and J by 0 bases, with 14 bases between. The CDR3 runs to 16 residues. Germline CDR1 is SGDLS and CDR2 is YYNGEE. The CDR3 DNA reads as TGTGCCAGCAGCCCACACGAAGCTGGCTCCTACAATGAGCAGTTCTTC. It translates to CASSPHEAGSYNEQFF.

This clone was picked up one time. This chain connects TRBV25-1 to TRBJ2-5; the match to TRBD2 covers 10 bases. Germline CDR1 is MGHDK and CDR2 is SYGVNS. V was pared by 5 bases and J by 0 bases, with 6 bases of the junction left unmatched. This CDR3 has 16 amino acids. CDR3 loop: CASSQGAGGYQETQYF. In DNA form, the CDR3 reads TGTGCCAGCAGTCAAGGAGCGGGGGGGTACCAAGAGACCCAGTACTTC.